This T cell receptor (beta chain) was identified in a study of blood T cell repertoires in COVID-19. For the study at large: COVID-19 samples, acute and convalescent, were from the United States, Italy and Spain. The analysed material was cDNA or gDNA that came from T cells, B-cell-depleted T cells, or PBMCs.

Per the original data handling: Reference gene primer amplification gave estimated nucleated cell counts. Libraries were prepared by immunoSEQ multiplex PCR; TCRdb keeps only in-frame clonotypes and omits some of them. V and J calls and clone size follow that table, whereas D and trimming were derived from the DNA. This table has 200,000 to 250,000 clones, about 85% appearing once. This CDR3 is 12 amino acids long. Trimming cost V 3 bases and J 8 bases; bases outside gene matches: 2. Germline V CDR1 and CDR2: DFQATT, SNEGSKA (reference sequence). This TCR came from a woman older than 75 with active or convalescent COVID-19. The sample comprised peripheral blood. The chain uses TRBV20-1 and TRBJ2-4; TRBD2 agrees at 9 bases. CDR3 residues: CSASSGSYIQYF. The CDR3 coding sequence is TGCAGTGCTAGTAGCGGGAGTTACATTCAGTACTTC.